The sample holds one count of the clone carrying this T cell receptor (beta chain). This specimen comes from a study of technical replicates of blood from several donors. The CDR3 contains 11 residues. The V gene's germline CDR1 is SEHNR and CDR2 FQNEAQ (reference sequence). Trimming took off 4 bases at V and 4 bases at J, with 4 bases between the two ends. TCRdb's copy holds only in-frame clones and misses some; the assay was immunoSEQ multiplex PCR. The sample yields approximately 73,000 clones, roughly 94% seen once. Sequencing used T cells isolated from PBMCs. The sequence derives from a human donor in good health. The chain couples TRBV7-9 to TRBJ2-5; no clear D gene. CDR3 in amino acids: CASSSGETQYF. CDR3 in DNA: TGTGCCAGCAGCTCAGGAGAGACCCAGTACTTC.